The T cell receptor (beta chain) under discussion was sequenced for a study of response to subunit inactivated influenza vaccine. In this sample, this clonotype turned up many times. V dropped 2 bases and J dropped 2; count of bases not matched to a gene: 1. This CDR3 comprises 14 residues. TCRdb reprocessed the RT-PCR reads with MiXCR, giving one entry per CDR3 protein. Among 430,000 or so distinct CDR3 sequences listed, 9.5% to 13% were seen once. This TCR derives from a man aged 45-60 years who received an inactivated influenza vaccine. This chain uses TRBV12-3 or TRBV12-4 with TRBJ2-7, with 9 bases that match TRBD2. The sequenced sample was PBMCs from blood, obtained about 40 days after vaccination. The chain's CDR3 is CASSLSGGTYEQYF. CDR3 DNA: TGTGCCAGCAGTTTAAGCGGGGGGACCTACGAGCAGTACTTC.